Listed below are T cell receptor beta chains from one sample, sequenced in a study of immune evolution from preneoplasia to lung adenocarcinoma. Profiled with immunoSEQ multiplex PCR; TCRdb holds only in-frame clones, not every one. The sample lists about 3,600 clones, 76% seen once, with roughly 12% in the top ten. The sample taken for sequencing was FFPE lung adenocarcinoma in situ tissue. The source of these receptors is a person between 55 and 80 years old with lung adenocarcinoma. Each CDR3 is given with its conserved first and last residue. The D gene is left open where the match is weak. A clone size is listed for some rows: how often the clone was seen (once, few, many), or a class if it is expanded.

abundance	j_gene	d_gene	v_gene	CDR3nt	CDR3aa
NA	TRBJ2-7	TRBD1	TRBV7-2	TGTGCCAGCAGGCGCCCGGGACAGGGGAACTCCTACGAGCAGTACTTC	CASRRPGQGNSYEQYF
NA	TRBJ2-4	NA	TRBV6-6	TGTGCCAGCACGGGTACACGGGTAGCCAAAAACATTCAGTACTTC	CASTGTRVAKNIQYF
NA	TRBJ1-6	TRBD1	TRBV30	TGTGCCTGGAGTGCCTGGCGGGACAGGGGGACCTCATTTAATTCACCCCTCCACTTT	CAWSAWRDRGTSFNSPLHF
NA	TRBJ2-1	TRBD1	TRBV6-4	TGTGCCAGCAGTGAGGCCGGGACAGGGGGGTTTGAGCAGTTCTTC	CASSEAGTGGFEQFF
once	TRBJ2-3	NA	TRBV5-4	TGTGCCAGCAGCACAGCTAGCGTCCAGACAGATACGCAGTATTTT	CASSTASVQTDTQYF
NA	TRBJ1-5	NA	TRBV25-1	TGTGCCAGCAGGGAGGGAAATCAGCCCCAGCATTTT	CASREGNQPQHF
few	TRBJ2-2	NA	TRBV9	TGTGCCAGCAGCGTAGACCAGGGGTTCACCGGGGAGCTGTTTTTT	CASSVDQGFTGELFF
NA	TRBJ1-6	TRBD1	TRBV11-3	TGTGCCAGCAGCTCAGGGACAGGGGGCGAAGAACCCCTCCACTTT	CASSSGTGGEEPLHF
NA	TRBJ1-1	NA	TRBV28	TGTGCCACCACCCGCGGAACTGAAGCTTTCTTT	CATTRGTEAFF
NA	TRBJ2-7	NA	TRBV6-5	TGTGCCAGCAGTTACACCTGGGACACCACCTACGAGCAGTACTTC	CASSYTWDTTYEQYF
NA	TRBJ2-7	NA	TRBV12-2	TGTGCAAGTCGCTTAGCACTGGGCCAGTTGCTGCAGTACTTC	CASRLALGQLLQYF
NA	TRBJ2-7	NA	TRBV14	TGTGCCAGCAGCCCCGGACACTCCTACGAGCAGTACTTC	CASSPGHSYEQYF